This T cell receptor beta chain was captured in a study of T cell changes during pregnancy in multiple sclerosis. Clones were read by immunoSEQ multiplex PCR, and TCRdb kept only the in-frame ones, dropping some. This sample has fewer than 55,000 clones, with approximately 87% found just once. The CDR3 is 16 amino acids. The V and J ends lost 0 bases and 4 bases, in that order; junction bases with no gene match: 8. Germline loops: CDR1 KGHSH, CDR2 LQKENI. The clonotype was recovered from a female donor in good health, enrolled as a control in a pregnancy study. This chain uses TRBV18 with TRBJ1-1; 7 nucleotides align to TRBD1. Source: peripheral blood, taken in the second trimester of pregnancy. CDR3 in amino acids: CASSPPAGGLSTEAFF. CDR3 sequence (DNA): TGTGCCAGCTCACCACCCGCAGGGGGGTTGTCCACTGAAGCTTTCTTT.